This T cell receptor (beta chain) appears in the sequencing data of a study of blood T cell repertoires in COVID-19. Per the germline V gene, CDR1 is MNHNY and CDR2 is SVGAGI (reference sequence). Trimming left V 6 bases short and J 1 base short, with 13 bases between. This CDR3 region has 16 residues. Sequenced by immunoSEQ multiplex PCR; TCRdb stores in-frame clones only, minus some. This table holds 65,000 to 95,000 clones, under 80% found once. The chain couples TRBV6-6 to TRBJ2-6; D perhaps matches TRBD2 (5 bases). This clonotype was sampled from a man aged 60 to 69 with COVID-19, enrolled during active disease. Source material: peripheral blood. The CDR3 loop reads CASSSVPGSGANVLTF. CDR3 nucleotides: TGTGCCAGCAGCTCTGTACCGGGATCTGGGGCCAACGTCCTGACTTTC.